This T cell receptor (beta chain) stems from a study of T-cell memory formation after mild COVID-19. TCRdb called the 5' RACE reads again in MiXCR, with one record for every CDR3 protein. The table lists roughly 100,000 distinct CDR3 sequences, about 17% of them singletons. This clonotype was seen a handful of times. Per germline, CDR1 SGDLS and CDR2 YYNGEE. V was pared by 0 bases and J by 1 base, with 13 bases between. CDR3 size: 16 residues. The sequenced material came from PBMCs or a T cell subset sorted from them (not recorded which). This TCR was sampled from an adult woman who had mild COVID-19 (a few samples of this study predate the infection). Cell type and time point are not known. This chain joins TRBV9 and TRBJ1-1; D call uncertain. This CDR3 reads CASSVGFGVENTEAFF. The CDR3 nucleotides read TGTGCCAGCAGCGTAGGGTTTGGGGTAGAGAACACTGAAGCTTTCTTT.